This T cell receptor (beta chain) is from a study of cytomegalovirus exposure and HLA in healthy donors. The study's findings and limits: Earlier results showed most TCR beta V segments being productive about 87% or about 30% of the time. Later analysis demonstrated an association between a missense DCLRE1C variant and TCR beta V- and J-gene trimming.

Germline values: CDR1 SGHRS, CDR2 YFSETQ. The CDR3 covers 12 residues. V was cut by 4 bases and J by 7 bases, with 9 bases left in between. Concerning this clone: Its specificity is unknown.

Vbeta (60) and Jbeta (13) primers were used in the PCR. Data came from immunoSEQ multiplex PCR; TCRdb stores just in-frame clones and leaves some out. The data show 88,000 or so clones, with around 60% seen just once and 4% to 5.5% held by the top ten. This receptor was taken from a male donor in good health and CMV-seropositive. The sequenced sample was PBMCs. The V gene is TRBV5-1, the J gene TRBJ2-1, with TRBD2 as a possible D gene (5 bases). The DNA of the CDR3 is TGCGCCAGCAGCCAGTCGGGGAATGAGCAGTTCTTC. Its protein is CASSQSGNEQFF.